The 22 T cell receptor beta chains listed next were all sequenced from one sample in a study of blood T cells in healthy people across ages. Sample-barcoded 5' priming and a J-beta primer mix drove a second PCR of roughly 6 to 12 cycles. One entry per CDR3 protein results from TCRdb running MiXCR on the 5' RACE reads. Here the sample spans fewer than 900,000 distinct CDR3 sequences, about 34% being singletons. The sample comprised blood. The receptors here all came from a man younger than 35 in good health.

The chain carries TRBV10-3 and TRBJ2-3, with D perhaps given as TRBD1 or TRBD2 (5 bases each). This CDR3 is built from 13 residues. Germline V gene data show CDR1 as ENHRY and CDR2 as SYGVKD. The V gene lost 6 bases and the J gene lost 2 bases, with 9 bases spanning the gap. The CDR3 DNA follows: TGTGCCATCAGCCGGGACCTCACAGATACGCAGTATTTT. Translated: CAISRDLTDTQYF.

Note on this clonotype: A much bigger clone sits one base away, suggesting this may be a read error. The DNA is left out, because the CDR3 cannot be placed on it with certainty; the CDR3 is given as TCRdb lists it. The rearrangement joins TRBV7-2 to TRBJ2-3; the tabulated D call, TRBD1, remains unverified against the DNA. Termini included, the CDR3 measures 14 amino acids. From germline, CDR1 is SGHTA and CDR2 FQGNSA. The CDR3 loop reads CASSWGGGTDTRYF.

This clonotype has more than one count but fewer than ten. This may come from a read error, since a much larger clone is one base off. The chain employs TRBV6-6 and TRBJ2-5; 10 nucleotides match TRBD2. The CDR3 contains 16 residues. Germline V gene data show CDR1 as MNHNY and CDR2 as SVGAGI (reference sequence). CDR3 nucleotides: TGTGCCGGCAGTCCTTACAGGACTAGCGGTGGCGAGACCCAGTACTTC. Translated, it gives CAGSPYRTSGGETQYF.

In regard to this clonotype: An end of the junction does not agree with germline; a read error may underlie this. The chain is built from TRBV6-5 and TRBJ1-5, with 9 bases aligning to TRBD1. Germline V CDR1 and CDR2: MNHEY, SVGAGI. The length of the CDR3 is 19 residues. For the CDR3, the DNA is TGTGTCAGCAGTTACTTTACACAGGGGGCGCGTAGGGGGAATCAGCCCCAGCATTTT. Translated, it gives CVSSYFTQGARRGNQPQHF.

V and J are TRBV27 and TRBJ1-4; tentatively, D is TRBD1 (5 bases). The CDR3 has 15 amino acids. V dropped 5 bases and J dropped 4 bases, with 14 bases sitting between them. Germline V gives CDR1 MNHEY, CDR2 SMNVEV (reference sequence). The CDR3 reads CASSPRQTDNEKLFF. The CDR3 coding sequence is TGTGCCAGCAGTCCGCGACAGACGGATAATGAAAAACTGTTTTTT.

This clonotype was detected a few times. CDR3: CSARVWPRGQGSFAGELFF. The CDR3 region has the DNA TGCAGTGCTAGAGTTTGGCCCCGGGGGCAGGGGAGTTTCGCCGGGGAGCTGTTTTTT. This chain joins TRBV20-1 and TRBJ2-2; the D call may be TRBD1 or TRBD2 (6 bases each). Looked up from germline, CDR1 is DFQATT and CDR2 is SNEGSKA (reference sequence). V gave up 1 base and J gave up 6 bases, with 27 bases separating them. CDR3 length: 19 residues.

As concerns this clonotype: Germline and junction disagree at one end, which may indicate a read error. J is TRBJ1-6 and V is TRBV27; D is uncertain. The CDR3 has 12 amino acids. Germline V gives CDR1 MNHEY, CDR2 SMNVEV (reference sequence). The CDR3 nucleotides read TGTGCCAGCAGTCGCTACGGTTCACCCCCCCACTTT. Protein product: CASSRYGSPPHF.

This clonotype has just a few counts. The V gene is TRBV4-1, the J gene TRBJ1-1, with D uncertain. Trimming cost V 3 bases and J 7 bases, with 9 bases left between them. The CDR3 is 12 residues long. CDR1 and CDR2 from the germline V gene are MGHRA and YSYEKL. The chain's CDR3 is CASSQGYGEAFF. Here the CDR3 DNA reads TGCGCCAGCAGCCAGGGTTACGGTGAAGCTTTCTTT.

CDR3 loop: CSARDVKGLGGYTF. The DNA for the CDR3 is TGCAGTGCTAGAGATGTGAAGGGGCTTGGGGGCTACACCTTC. The rearrangement links TRBV20-1 to TRBJ1-2; a weak D match, TRBD1 (5 bases). The CDR3 spans 14 residues. In germline, CDR1 is DFQATT, CDR2 SNEGSKA (reference sequence). Trimming removed 0 bases from V and 8 bases from J, with 16 bases in between.

V is TRBV27 and J is TRBJ1-1, with D possibly being TRBD1 (5 bases). V was clipped by 5 bases and J by 0 bases, with 16 bases between them. Looked up from germline, CDR1 is MNHEY and CDR2 is SMNVEV (reference sequence). CDR3 length equals 16 residues. The CDR3 nucleotides read TGTGCCAGCAGTCGGGGTATCGGGGCTTTGAACACTGAAGCTTTCTTT. It codes for CASSRGIGALNTEAFF.

A remark on this clonotype: A much larger clone lies a single base off, so this may be a read error. The genes are TRBV7-2 and TRBJ1-6; D uncertain. The CDR3 extends over 17 amino acids. The V gene's germline CDR1 is SGHTA and CDR2 FQGNSA. The DNA for the CDR3 is TGTGTCAGCAGCTCCGAAATGCAAGCCCTATCAAATTCACCCCTCCACTTT. It translates to CVSSSEMQALSNSPLHF.

This chain connects TRBV4-3 to TRBJ1-6, with D possibly matching TRBD1 (6 bases). In germline, CDR1 is LGHNA, CDR2 YSLEER. This CDR3 spans 15 amino acids. Trimming stripped 2 bases from V and 5 bases from J, with 10 bases between. The CDR3 region has the DNA TGCGCCAGCAGCCAAAAAGGGGGGGATAATTCACCCCTCCACTTT. Translated, it gives CASSQKGGDNSPLHF.

This clonotype was seen repeatedly, ten times or more. The rearrangement links TRBV12-3 or TRBV12-4 to TRBJ1-2; D not certain. V was cut by 6 bases and J by 2 bases, with 10 bases left in between. The CDR3 is made up of 13 amino acids. The CDR3: CASSVGRNYGYTF. The CDR3 coding sequence is TGTGCCAGCAGCGTAGGACGGAACTATGGCTACACCTTC.

This chain links TRBV4-2 with TRBJ2-7, with D hard to call. Per germline, CDR1 LGHNA and CDR2 YNFKEQ. This CDR3 is 13 amino acids long. V lost 1 base and J 3 bases, leaving 7 bases between the germline ends. The CDR3 protein is CASSQALIYEQYF. CDR3 DNA sequence: TGTGCCAGCAGCCAAGCCCTGATCTACGAGCAGTACTTC.

Concerning this clonotype itself: A much more abundant neighbour one base away suggests this may be a read error. The chain uses TRBV7-9 and TRBJ2-1; D is unresolved. The tail of the sequence fits TRBJ2-7 better, so the J call may be wrong. CDR1 and CDR2 from the germline V gene are SEHNR and FQNEAQ (reference sequence). The CDR3 consists of 15 residues. The CDR3 region has the DNA TGTGCCAGCAGCTTAGGTCGCCCCTCCTACAATGAGCAGTACTTC. Amino acids: CASSLGRPSYNEQYF.

V usage is TRBV20-1 and J usage is TRBJ2-3; TRBD2 aligns across 12 bases. This CDR3 is 16 amino acids long. With 3 bases clipped from V and 6 bases from J, the junction kept 10 bases outside the gene matches. Germline loops: CDR1 DFQATT, CDR2 SNEGSKA (reference sequence). CDR3 nucleotides: TGCAGTGCTAGGCTCCCTAGCGGGGGGGCTATTGATACGCAGTATTTT. Translation: CSARLPSGGAIDTQYF.

The chain employs TRBV4-3 and TRBJ1-4; D not resolved. Germline CDR1 reads LGHNA; CDR2 reads YSLEER. V was pared by 1 base and J by 8 bases, with 14 bases between. CDR3 length: 15 residues. This CDR3 is CASSQVPSGLEKLFF. The CDR3 coding sequence is TGCGCCAGCAGCCAAGTGCCGTCCGGGCTAGAAAAACTGTTTTTT.

The chain joins TRBV29-1 to TRBJ2-5; TRBD1 agrees at 8 bases. The J call is in doubt because the DNA end fits TRBJ2-7 better. Germline V CDR1 and CDR2: SQVTM, ANQGSEA. The CDR3 is made up of 14 amino acids. The CDR3 is CSVEDRGTGSEQYF. In nucleotides, the CDR3 is TGCAGCGTTGAAGATCGAGGGACAGGCTCCGAGCAGTACTTC.

The chain joins TRBV28 to TRBJ2-2, with D possibly called TRBD1 or TRBD2 (5 bases each). V was trimmed by 9 bases and J by 5 bases, leaving 16 bases between them. This CDR3 region has 14 residues. The V gene's germline CDR1 is MDHEN and CDR2 SYDVKM. As DNA, the CDR3 is TGTGCCAGTATTGGGGACCCCAGGACCGGGGAGCTGTTTTTT. Its protein product is CASIGDPRTGELFF.

Comment on this clonotype: This could be a read error, since a much larger clone is one nucleotide away. This rearrangement joins TRBV12-3 or TRBV12-4 to TRBJ2-6; 7 bases match TRBD2. The CDR3 length is 17 residues. V shed 3 bases and J 4 bases; nucleotides not matched to a gene: 9. The CDR3 here is CASSFGEGTPGANVLTF. As DNA, the CDR3 is TGTGCCAGCAGTTTCGGGGAGGGTACTCCCGGGGCCAACGTCCTGACTTTC.

This clonotype was counted many times. The V and J genes are TRBV12-3 or TRBV12-4 and TRBJ2-1, with a possible D match to TRBD2 (6 bases). Trimming left V 5 bases short and J 3 bases short, with 11 bases between. The CDR3 is 14 residues long. The CDR3 reads CASSTGGVYNEQFF. DNA of the CDR3: TGTGCCAGCAGTACCGGGGGTGTCTACAATGAGCAGTTCTTC.

The gene calls are TRBV29-1 and TRBJ1-1; TRBD1 might be the D (6 bases). There are 15 residues in the CDR3. In germline, CDR1 is SQVTM, CDR2 ANQGSEA. Trimming took off 6 bases at V and 3 bases at J, with 20 bases between the two ends. The CDR3 reads CSVAPLYRVDTEAFF. The CDR3 coding sequence is TGCAGCGTCGCACCCTTATACAGGGTGGACACTGAAGCTTTCTTT.